This T cell receptor (beta chain) was sequenced in a study of tumor-infiltrating lymphocytes in oesophageal squamous cell carcinoma. The CDR3 runs 15 residues. Trimming removed 6 bases from V and 1 base from J; junction bases left unmatched: 3. Germline V gene sequence: CDR1 MNHEY, CDR2 SVGEGT. TCRdb re-called the PCR reads through MiXCR, storing one row per CDR3 protein. The sample contains roughly 20,000 distinct CDR3 sequences, around 39% of which appear only once. The source of this sequence is a male donor with esophageal squamous cell carcinoma. The chain employs TRBV6-2 or TRBV6-3 and TRBJ2-7; 13 bases agree with TRBD2. The specimen sequenced was esophageal tumor tissue. For the CDR3, the DNA is TGTGCCAGCAGGACTAGCGGGGGGCCATCCTACGAGCAGTACTTC. Its protein is CASRTSGGPSYEQYF.